In this sample, the clone carrying this T cell receptor beta chain turned up many times. The antigen is undetermined. In donors with ophthalmopathy, activity was moderate-to-severe, with CAS ≥3, NOSPECS ≥4 and duration under 3 months. Clinical symptoms, serum thyroxine, TRAb, thyroid ultrasound and orbital computed tomography determined diagnosis. The data were obtained in a study of Graves' ophthalmopathy and Graves' hyperthyroidism. General study points: Using a 13-signature model, the authors split ophthalmopathy from stable hyperthyroidism, with roughly 90% sensitivity and 65% to 82% specificity.

The authors amplified TCR beta CDR3 regions from RNA transcripts. The library came from an HTBI-primed first-round RT-PCR and a second-round multiplex PCR. MiXCR was run by TCRdb on the multiplex PCR reads, yielding one entry per CDR3 protein. The sample has about 480,000 distinct CDR3 sequences, about 15% seen once. The specimen sequenced was blood. The TCR comes from a woman aged 25 to 39 with Graves' ophthalmopathy.

The CDR3 sequence is CASSRMGEGYEQYF. In DNA form, the CDR3 reads TGTGCCAGCTCACGTATGGGGGAGGGCTACGAGCAGTACTTC. The chain is built from TRBV18 and TRBJ2-7; the match to TRBD2 covers 7 bases. This CDR3 contains 14 residues. V shed 4 bases, J shed 3 bases, and the junction held 6 bases outside the gene matches. From germline, CDR1 is KGHSH and CDR2 LQKENI.